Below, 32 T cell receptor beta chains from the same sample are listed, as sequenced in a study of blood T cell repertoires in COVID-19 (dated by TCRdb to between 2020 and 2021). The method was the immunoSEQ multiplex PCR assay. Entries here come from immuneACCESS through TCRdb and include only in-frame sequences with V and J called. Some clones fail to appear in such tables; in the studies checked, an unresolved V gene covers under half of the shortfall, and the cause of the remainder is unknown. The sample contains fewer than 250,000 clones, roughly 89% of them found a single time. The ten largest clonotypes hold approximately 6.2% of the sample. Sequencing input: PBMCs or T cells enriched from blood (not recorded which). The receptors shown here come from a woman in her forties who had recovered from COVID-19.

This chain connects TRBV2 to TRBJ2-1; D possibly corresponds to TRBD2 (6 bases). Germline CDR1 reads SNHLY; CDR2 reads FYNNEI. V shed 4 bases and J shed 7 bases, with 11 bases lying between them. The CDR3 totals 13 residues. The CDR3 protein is CASSVALANEQFF. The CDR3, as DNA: TGTGCCAGCAGTGTGGCACTAGCAAATGAGCAGTTCTTC. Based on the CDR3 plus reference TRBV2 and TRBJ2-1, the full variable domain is EPEVTQTPSHQVTQMGQEVILRCVPISNHLYFYWYRQILGQKVEFLVSFYNNEISEKSEIFDDQFSVERPDGSNFTLKIRSTKLEDSAMYFCASSVALANEQFFGPGTRLTVL.

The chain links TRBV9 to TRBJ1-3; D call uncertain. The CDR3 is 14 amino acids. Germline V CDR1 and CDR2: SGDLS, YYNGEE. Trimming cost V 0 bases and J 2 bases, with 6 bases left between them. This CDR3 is CASSVGVAGNTIYF. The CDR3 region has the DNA TGTGCCAGCAGCGTAGGCGTTGCTGGAAACACCATATATTTT.

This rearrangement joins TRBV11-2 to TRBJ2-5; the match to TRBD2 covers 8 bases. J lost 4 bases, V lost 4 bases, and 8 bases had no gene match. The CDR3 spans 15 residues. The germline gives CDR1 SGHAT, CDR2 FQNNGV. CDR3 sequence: CASSSGLGFGETQYF. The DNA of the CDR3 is TGTGCCAGCAGCTCGGGACTAGGATTTGGAGAGACCCAGTACTTC.

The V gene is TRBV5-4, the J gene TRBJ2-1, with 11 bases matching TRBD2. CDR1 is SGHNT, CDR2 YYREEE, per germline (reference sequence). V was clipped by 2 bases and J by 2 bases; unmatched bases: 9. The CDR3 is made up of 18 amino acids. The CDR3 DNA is TGTGCCAGCAGCTTCAGTAGCGGGAGGGCGAAGGCCTACAATGAGCAGTTCTTC. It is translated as CASSFSSGRAKAYNEQFF.

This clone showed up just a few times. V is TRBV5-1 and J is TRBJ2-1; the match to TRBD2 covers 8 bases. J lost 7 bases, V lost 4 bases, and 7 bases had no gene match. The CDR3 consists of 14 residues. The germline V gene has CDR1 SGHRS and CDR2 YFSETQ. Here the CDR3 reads CASSPGTSLNEQFF. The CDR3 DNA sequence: TGCGCCAGCAGCCCCGGGACTAGTCTAAATGAGCAGTTCTTC.

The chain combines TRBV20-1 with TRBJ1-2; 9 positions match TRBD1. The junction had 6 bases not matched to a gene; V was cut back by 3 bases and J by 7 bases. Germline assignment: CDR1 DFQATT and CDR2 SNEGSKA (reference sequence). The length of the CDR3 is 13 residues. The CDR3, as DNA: TGCAGTGCTAGTGCCCGGGACAGGGCTGGCTACACCTTC. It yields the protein CSASARDRAGYTF.

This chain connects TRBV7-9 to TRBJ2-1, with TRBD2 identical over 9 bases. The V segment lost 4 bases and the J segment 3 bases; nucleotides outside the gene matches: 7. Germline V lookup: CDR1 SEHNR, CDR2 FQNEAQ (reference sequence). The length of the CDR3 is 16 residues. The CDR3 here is CASSSLWREGYNEQFF. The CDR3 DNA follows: TGTGCCAGCAGCTCCCTCTGGCGGGAGGGCTACAATGAGCAGTTCTTC.

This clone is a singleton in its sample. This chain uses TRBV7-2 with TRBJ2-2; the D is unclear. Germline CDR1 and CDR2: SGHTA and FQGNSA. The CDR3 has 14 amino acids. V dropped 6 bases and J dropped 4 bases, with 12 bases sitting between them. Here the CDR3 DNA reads TGTGCCAGCAGTTCCCAGCGAAGCACCGGGGAGCTGTTTTTT. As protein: CASSSQRSTGELFF.

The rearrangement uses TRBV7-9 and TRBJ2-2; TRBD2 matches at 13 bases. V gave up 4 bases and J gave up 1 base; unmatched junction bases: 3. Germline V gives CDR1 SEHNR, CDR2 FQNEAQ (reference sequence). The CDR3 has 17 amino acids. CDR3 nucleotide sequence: TGTGCCAGCAGCTCTCGGACTAGCGGGAGGAACACCGGGGAGCTGTTTTTT. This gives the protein CASSSRTSGRNTGELFF.

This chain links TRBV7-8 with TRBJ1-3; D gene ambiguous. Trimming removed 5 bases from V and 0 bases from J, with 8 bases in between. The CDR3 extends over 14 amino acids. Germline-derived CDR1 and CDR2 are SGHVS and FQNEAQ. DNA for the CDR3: TGTGCCAGCAGCCGCGGGGTCTCTGGAAACACCATATATTTT. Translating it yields CASSRGVSGNTIYF.

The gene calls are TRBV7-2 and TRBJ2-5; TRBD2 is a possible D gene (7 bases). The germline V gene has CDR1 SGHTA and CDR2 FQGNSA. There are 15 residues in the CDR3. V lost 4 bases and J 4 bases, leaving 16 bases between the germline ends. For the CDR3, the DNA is TGTGCCAGCAGCTCCCCTCGGGGGGCAAGAGAGACCCAGTACTTC. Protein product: CASSSPRGARETQYF.

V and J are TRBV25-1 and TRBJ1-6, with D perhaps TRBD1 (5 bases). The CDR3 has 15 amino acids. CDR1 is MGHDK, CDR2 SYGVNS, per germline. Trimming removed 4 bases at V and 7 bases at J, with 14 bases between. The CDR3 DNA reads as TGTGCCAGCAGTGCAGGGCGCGCGGGGAATTCACCCCTCCACTTT. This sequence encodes CASSAGRAGNSPLHF.

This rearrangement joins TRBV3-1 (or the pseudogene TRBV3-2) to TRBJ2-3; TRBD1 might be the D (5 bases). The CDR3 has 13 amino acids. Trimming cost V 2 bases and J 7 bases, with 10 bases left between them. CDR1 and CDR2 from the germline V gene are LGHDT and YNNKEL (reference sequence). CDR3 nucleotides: TGTGCCAGCAGCCAATCAGGGTCGAATACGCAGTATTTT. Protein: CASSQSGSNTQYF.

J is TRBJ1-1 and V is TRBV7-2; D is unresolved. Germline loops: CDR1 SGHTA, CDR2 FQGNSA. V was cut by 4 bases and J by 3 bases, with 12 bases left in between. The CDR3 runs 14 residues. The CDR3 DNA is TGTGCCAGCAGCTCCACATCCCATGACACTGAAGCTTTCTTT. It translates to CASSSTSHDTEAFF.

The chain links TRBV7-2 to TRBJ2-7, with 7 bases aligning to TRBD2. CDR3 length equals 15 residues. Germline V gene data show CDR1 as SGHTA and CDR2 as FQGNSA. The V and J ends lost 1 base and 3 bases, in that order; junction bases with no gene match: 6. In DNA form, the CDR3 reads TGTGCCAGCAGCTTAGGGGGGGGACTATACTACGAGCAGTACTTC. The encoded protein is CASSLGGGLYYEQYF.

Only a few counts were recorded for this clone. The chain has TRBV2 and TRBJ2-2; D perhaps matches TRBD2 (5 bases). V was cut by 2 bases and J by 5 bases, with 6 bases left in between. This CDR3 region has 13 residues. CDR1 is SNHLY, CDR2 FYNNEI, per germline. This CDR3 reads CASSETSTGELFF. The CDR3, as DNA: TGTGCCAGCAGTGAAACTAGTACCGGGGAGCTGTTTTTT. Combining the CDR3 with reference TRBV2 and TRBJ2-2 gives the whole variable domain EPEVTQTPSHQVTQMGQEVILRCVPISNHLYFYWYRQILGQKVEFLVSFYNNEISEKSEIFDDQFSVERPDGSNFTLKIRSTKLEDSAMYFCASSETSTGELFFGEGSRLTVL.

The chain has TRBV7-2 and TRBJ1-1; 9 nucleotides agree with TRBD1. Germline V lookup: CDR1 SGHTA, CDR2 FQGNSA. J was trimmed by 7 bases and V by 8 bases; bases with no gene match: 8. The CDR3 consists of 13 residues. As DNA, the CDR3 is TGTGCCAGCGGACTTCGGACAGGGGATGAAGCTTTCTTT. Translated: CASGLRTGDEAFF.

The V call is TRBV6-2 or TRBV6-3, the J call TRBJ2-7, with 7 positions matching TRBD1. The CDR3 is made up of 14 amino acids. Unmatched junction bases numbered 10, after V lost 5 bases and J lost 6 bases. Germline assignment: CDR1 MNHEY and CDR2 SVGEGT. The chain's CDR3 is CASSPDLAGGEQYV. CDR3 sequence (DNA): TGTGCCAGCAGTCCCGACCTGGCAGGGGGCGAGCAGTACGTC.

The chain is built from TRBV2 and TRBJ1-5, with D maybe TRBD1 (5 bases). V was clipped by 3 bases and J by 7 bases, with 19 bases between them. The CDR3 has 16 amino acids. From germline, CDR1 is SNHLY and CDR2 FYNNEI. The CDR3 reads CASSERETVFGQPQHF. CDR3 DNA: TGTGCCAGCAGTGAGCGGGAGACAGTGTTTGGGCAGCCCCAGCATTTT.

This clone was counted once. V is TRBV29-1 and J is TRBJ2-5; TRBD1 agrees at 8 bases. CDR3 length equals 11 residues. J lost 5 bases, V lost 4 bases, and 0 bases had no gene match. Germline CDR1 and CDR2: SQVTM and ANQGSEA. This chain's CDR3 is CSVAGGETQYF. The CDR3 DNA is TGCAGCGTTGCAGGGGGCGAGACCCAGTACTTC.

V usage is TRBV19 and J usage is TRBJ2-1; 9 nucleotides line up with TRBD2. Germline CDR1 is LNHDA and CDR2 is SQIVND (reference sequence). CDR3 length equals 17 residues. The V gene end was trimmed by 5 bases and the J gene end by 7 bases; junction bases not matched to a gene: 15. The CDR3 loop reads CASSHRGGSGRQNEQFF. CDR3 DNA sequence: TGTGCCAGTAGTCACCGTGGGGGTAGCGGGAGACAAAATGAGCAGTTCTTC.

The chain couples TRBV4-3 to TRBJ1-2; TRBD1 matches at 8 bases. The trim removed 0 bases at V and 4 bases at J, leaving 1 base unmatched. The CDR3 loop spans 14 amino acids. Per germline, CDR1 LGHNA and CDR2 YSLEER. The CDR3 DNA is TGCGCCAGCAGCCAAGATACAGGGGGCTATGGCTACACCTTC. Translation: CASSQDTGGYGYTF.

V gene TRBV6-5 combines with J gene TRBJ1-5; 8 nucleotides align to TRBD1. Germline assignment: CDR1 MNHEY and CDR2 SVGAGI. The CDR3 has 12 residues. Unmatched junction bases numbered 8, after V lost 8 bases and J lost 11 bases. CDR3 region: CASGQGNHAQHF. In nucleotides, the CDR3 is TGTGCCAGCGGACAGGGCAATCATGCCCAGCATTTT.

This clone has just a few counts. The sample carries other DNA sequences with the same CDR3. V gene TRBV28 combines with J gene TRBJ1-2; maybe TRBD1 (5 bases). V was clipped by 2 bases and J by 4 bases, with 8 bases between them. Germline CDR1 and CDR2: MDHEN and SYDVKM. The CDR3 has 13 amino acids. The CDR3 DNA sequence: TGTGCCAGCAGTTTAGGGCAGGGCTATGGCTACACCTTC. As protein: CASSLGQGYGYTF.

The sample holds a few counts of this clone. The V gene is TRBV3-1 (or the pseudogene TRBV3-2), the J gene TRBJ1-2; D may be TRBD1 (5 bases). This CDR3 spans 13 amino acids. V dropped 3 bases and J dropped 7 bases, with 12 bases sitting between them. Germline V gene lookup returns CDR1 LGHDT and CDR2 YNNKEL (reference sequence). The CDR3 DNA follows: TGTGCCAGCAGCCATGAAGGGGTGTCTGGCTACACCTTC. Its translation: CASSHEGVSGYTF.

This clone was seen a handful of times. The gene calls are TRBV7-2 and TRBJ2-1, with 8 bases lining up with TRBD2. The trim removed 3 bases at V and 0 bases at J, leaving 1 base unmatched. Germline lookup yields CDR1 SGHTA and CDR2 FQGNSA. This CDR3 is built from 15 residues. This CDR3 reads CASSLGTSSYNEQFF. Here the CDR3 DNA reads TGTGCCAGCAGCTTGGGGACTAGCTCCTACAATGAGCAGTTCTTC.

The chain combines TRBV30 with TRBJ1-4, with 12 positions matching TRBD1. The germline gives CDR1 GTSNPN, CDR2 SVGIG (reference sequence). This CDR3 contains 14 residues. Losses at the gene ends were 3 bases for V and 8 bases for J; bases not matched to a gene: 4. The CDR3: CAWSLGQGAEKLFF. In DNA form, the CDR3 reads TGTGCCTGGAGCCTGGGACAGGGGGCCGAAAAACTGTTTTTT.

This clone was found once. The CDR3 nucleotides are TGTGCCAGTAGTATAAACGGGCAAGAGACCCAGTACTTC. Translation: CASSINGQETQYF. The chain links TRBV19 to TRBJ2-5; D is unclear. The V end was cut by 2 bases, the J end by 2 bases, with 6 bases between. There are 13 residues in the CDR3. Germline lookup yields CDR1 LNHDA and CDR2 SQIVND (reference sequence). Variable domain in full (rest from reference TRBV19 and TRBJ2-5): DGGITQSPKYLFRKEGQNVTLSCEQNLNHDAMYWYRQDPGQGLRLIYYSQIVNDFQKGDIAEGYSVSREKKESFPLTVTSAQKNPTAFYLCASSINGQETQYFGPGTRLLVL.

CDR3 coding DNA: TGTGCCAGCAGCCCCAGGGGTAGCGGGTGGTCCGGGGAGCTGTTTTTT. Translation gives CASSPRGSGWSGELFF. The chain couples TRBV28 to TRBJ2-2; TRBD2 is a possible D gene (7 bases). The CDR3 length is 16 residues. Trimming removed 6 bases at V and 6 bases at J, with 20 bases between. The V gene's germline CDR1 is MDHEN and CDR2 SYDVKM.

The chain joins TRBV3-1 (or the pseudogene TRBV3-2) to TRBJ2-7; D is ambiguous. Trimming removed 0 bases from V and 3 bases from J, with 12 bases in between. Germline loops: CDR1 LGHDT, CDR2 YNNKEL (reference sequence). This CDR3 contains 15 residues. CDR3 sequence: CASSQDSAAVYEQYF. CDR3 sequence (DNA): TGTGCCAGCAGCCAAGATTCCGCGGCAGTCTACGAGCAGTACTTC.

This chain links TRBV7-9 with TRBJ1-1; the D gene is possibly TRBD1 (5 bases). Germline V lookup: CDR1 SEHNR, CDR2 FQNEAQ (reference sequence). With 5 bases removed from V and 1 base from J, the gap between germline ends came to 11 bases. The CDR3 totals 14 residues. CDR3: CASSSKTGNTEAFF. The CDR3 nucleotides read TGTGCCAGCAGCAGCAAAACAGGGAACACTGAAGCTTTCTTT. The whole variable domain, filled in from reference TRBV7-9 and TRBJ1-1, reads DTGVSQNPRHKITKRGQNVTFRCDPISEHNRLYWYRQTLGQGPEFLTYFQNEAQLEKSRLLSDRFSAERPKGSFSTLEIQRTEQGDSAMYLCASSSKTGNTEAFFGQGTRLTVV.

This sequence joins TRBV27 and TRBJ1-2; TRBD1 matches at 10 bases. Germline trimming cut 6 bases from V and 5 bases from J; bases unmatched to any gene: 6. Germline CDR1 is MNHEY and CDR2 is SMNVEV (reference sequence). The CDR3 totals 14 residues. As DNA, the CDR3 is TGTGCCAGCAGGGAGACAGGGGGCTCTTATGGCTACACCTTC. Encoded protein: CASRETGGSYGYTF.